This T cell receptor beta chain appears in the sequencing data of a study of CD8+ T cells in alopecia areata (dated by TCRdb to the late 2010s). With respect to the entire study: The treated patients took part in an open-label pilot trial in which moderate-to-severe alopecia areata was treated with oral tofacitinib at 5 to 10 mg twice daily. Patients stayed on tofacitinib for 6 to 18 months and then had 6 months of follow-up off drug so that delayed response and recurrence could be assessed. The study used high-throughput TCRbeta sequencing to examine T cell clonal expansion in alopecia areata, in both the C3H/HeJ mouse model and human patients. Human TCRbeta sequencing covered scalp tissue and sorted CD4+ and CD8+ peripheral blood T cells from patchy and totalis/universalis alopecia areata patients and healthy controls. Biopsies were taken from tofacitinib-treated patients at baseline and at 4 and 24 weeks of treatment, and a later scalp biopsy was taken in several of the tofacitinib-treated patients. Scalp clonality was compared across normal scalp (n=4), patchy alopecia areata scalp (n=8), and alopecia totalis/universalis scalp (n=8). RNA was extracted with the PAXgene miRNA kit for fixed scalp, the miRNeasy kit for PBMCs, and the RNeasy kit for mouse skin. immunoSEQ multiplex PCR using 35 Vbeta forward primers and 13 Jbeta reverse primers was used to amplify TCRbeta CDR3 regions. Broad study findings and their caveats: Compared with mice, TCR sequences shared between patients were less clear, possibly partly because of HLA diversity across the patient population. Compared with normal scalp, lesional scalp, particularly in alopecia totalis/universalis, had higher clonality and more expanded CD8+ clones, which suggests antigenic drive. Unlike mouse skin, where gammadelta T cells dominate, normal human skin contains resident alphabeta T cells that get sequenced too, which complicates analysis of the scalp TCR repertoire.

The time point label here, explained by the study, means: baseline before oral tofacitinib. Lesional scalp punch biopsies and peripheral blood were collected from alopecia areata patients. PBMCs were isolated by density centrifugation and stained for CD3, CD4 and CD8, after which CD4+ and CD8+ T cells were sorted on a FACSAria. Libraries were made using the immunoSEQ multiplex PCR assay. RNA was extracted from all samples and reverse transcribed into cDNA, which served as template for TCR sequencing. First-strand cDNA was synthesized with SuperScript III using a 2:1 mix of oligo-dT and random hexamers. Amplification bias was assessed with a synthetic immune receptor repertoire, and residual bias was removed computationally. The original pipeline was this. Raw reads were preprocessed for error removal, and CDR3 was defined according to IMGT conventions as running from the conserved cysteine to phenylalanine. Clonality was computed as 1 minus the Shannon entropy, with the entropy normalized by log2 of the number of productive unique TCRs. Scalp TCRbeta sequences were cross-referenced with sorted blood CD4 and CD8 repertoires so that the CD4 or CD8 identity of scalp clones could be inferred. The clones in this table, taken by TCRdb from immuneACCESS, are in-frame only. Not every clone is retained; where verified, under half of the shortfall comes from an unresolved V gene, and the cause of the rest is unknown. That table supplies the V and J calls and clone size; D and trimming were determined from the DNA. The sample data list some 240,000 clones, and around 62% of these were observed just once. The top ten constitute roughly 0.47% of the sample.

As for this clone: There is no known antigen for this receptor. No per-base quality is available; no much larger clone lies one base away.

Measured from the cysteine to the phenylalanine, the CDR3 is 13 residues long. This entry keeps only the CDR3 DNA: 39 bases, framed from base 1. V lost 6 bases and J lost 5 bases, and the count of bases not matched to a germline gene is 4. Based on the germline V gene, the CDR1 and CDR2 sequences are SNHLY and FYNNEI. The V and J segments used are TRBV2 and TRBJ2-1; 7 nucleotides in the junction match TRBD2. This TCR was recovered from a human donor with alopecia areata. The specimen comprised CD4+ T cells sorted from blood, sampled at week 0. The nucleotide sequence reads TGTGCCAGCAGCGTACTAGCGAACAATGAGCAGTTCTTC. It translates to CASSVLANNEQFF.